This TCR beta chain emerged from a study of T cells in Graves' hyperthyroidism and ophthalmopathy. The table lists this clonotype with a few counts. Antigen: not known. It was RNA transcripts that yielded the amplified TCR beta CDR3 regions. The TCR CDR3 was amplified in a first-round RT-PCR using the HTBI primer set. TCRdb re-derived calls from the multiplex PCR reads in MiXCR, one entry per CDR3 protein. The sample consists of approximately 690,000 distinct CDR3 sequences, 14% of them appearing once. The CDR3 spans 14 residues. Trimming stripped 6 bases from V and 0 bases from J, with 15 bases between. Germline V gene lookup returns CDR1 DFQATT and CDR2 SNEGSKA (reference sequence). Overall study findings and caveats: Ophthalmopathy was distinguished from stable hyperthyroidism by 13 V-J signatures. Expanded thyroid clonotypes (above 0.001) were mostly also found in blood. The model made its ophthalmopathy prediction, and onset followed a median approximately 6 months later.

The V gene is TRBV20-1, the J gene TRBJ2-7; tentatively, D is TRBD2 (5 bases). The receptor's source is a woman aged 45-65 years with Graves' ophthalmopathy. The material sequenced was blood. In nucleotides, the CDR3 is TGCAGTGCAAGTGGACTTACCCTCTCCTACGAGCAGTACTTC. The encoded protein is CSASGLTLSYEQYF.